These 32 T cell receptor beta chains originate from one sample sequenced in a study of T cells after yellow fever vaccination. MiXCR was run by TCRdb on the 5' RACE reads, yielding one entry per CDR3 protein. Of some 250,000 distinct CDR3 sequences detected, roughly 3.7% appear once; the ten largest clones hold roughly a fifth. The sequencing used PBMCs, collected 15 days after the yellow fever booster vaccination. These receptors were collected from a young man who received the YFV17D yellow fever vaccine.

There are a few counts of this clonotype. CDR3 in amino acids: CASSVEALGYEQYV. Written as DNA, the CDR3 is TGTGCCAGCAGCGTAGAAGCGTTAGGCTACGAGCAGTACGTC. The chain couples TRBV9 to TRBJ2-7; no definite D call. Trimming took off 0 bases at V and 3 bases at J, with 10 bases between the two ends. The germline V gene encodes CDR1 SGDLS and CDR2 YYNGEE. The CDR3 length is 14 residues.

This clonotype was recorded many times. J is TRBJ1-5 and V is TRBV20-1; D unclear. The CDR3 spans 14 residues. The germline CDR1 and CDR2 sequences are DFQATT and SNEGSKA (reference sequence). Trimming shortened V by 0 bases and J by 6 bases, and 12 bases separated the two germline ends. In nucleotides, the CDR3 is TGCAGTGCTAGAGATCGATTAGGTGTTCAGCCCCAGCATTTT. Translation gives CSARDRLGVQPQHF.

On this clonotype itself: Possible read error: a much larger clone is one base away. It is likely a read error, because the conserved phenylalanine at the end of the CDR3 is missing. This chain connects TRBV15 to TRBJ1-5, with D possibly being TRBD1 (6 bases). The CDR3 runs 16 residues. Looked up from germline, CDR1 is LNHNV and CDR2 is YYDKDF (reference sequence). V lost 4 bases and J 2 bases, leaving 15 bases between the germline ends. The CDR3 is CATSTRRGGGNQPQHI. CDR3 nucleotides: TGTGCCACCAGCACGAGGAGAGGGGGTGGCAATCAGCCCCAGCATATT.

This clonotype was observed at least ten times. V usage is TRBV27 and J usage is TRBJ1-2; 9 nucleotides align to TRBD1. CDR3 size: 15 residues. With V trimmed by 4 bases and J by 5 bases, 8 bases remained unmatched. The V gene's germline CDR1 is MNHEY and CDR2 SMNVEV (reference sequence). The DNA of the CDR3 is TGTGCCAGCAGTTGGGGACAGGGAGAGTTATATGGCTACACCTTC. Amino acid sequence: CASSWGQGELYGYTF.

This clonotype was counted ten times or more. The chain recombines TRBV7-2 with TRBJ2-6; D assignment may be TRBD1 or TRBD2 (5 bases each). CDR3 length: 16 residues. V shed 5 bases and J shed 4 bases, with 15 bases lying between them. Per the germline V gene, CDR1 is SGHTA and CDR2 is FQGNSA. The CDR3 nucleotides read TGTGCCAGCAGCCGCAGACTCGGGGCAGGGGCCAACGTCCTGACTTTC. Protein sequence: CASSRRLGAGANVLTF.

This clonotype came up many times. J is TRBJ1-2 and V is TRBV6-6, with 7 bases lining up with TRBD1. The length of the CDR3 is 18 residues. In germline, CDR1 is MNHNY, CDR2 SVGAGI (reference sequence). The V segment lost 0 bases and the J segment 4 bases; nucleotides outside the gene matches: 14. The CDR3, as DNA: TGTGCCAGCAGTTACTCGATGAATCCAGGGGGAGACAGCTATGGCTACACCTTC. It translates to CASSYSMNPGGDSYGYTF.

This clonotype was counted ten times or more. The V call is TRBV7-9, the J call TRBJ1-1; the D gene is possibly TRBD1 (5 bases). V was cut by 1 base and J by 0 bases, with 9 bases left in between. The CDR3 runs 15 residues. In germline, CDR1 is SEHNR, CDR2 FQNEAQ (reference sequence). Here the CDR3 reads CASSLGAGLNTEAFF. The CDR3 bases are TGTGCCAGCAGCTTAGGGGCAGGGCTGAACACTGAAGCTTTCTTT.

V is TRBV18 and J is TRBJ2-5; D may be TRBD1 (6 bases). Deletions cut 3 bases from V and 2 bases from J, with 10 bases between. From germline, CDR1 is KGHSH and CDR2 LQKENI. The CDR3 extends over 14 amino acids. CDR3 in DNA: TGTGCCAGCTCACCCCCAGGGGAACAAGAGACCCAGTACTTC. This encodes CASSPPGEQETQYF.

This clonotype was found many times. V is TRBV5-5 and J is TRBJ1-1, with D uncertain. Per germline, CDR1 SGHKS and CDR2 YYEKEE (reference sequence). This CDR3 comprises 14 residues. The CDR3 sequence: CAAGRDFMNTEAFF. In DNA, the CDR3 is TGTGCAGCGGGGAGAGACTTCATGAACACTGAAGCTTTCTTT.

There are many counts of this clonotype. The chain uses TRBV5-6 and TRBJ2-1, with D possibly being TRBD1 or TRBD2 (6 bases each). Germline V gives CDR1 SGHDT, CDR2 YYEEEE. V lost 2 bases, J lost 3 bases, and 21 bases lay in between. This CDR3 has 18 amino acids. CDR3 in amino acids: CASSFFFLTGAFYNEQFF. The CDR3 DNA follows: TGTGCCAGCAGCTTCTTTTTTCTAACGGGGGCCTTCTACAATGAGCAGTTCTTC.

The sample holds many counts of this clonotype. The genes are TRBV5-5 and TRBJ1-6; unclear D gene. CDR1 and CDR2 from the germline V gene are SGHKS and YYEKEE (reference sequence). The length of the CDR3 is 14 residues. The germline V and J ends were trimmed by 7 bases and 7 bases, with 15 bases remaining between them. Here the CDR3 reads CASGGRISNSPLHF. The CDR3 DNA reads as TGTGCCAGCGGCGGACGGATATCAAATTCACCCCTCCACTTT.

This clonotype was counted at least ten times. The gene calls are TRBV5-1 and TRBJ1-2; D may be TRBD1 (5 bases). The germline V gene has CDR1 SGHRS and CDR2 YFSETQ. The CDR3 length is 15 residues. The V end lost 4 bases, the J end lost 7 bases, and 20 bases lay between the germline ends. CDR3 coding DNA: TGCGCCAGCAGCGTTGGGGACCCAACCCCTTCTGGCTACACCTTC. Translation gives CASSVGDPTPSGYTF.

CDR3 DNA: TGCGCCAGCAGCCTAGGACAGCCGGGGACCATCATTACGCAGTATTTT. Translated: CASSLGQPGTIITQYF. J is TRBJ2-3 and V is TRBV4-3; possibly TRBD1 for D (6 bases). Deletions cut 4 bases from V and 8 bases from J, with 22 bases between. This CDR3 has 16 residues. Germline V gives CDR1 LGHNA, CDR2 YSLEER.

This clonotype showed up many times. The chain is built from TRBV28 and TRBJ2-1; 9 bases map to TRBD1. Germline loops: CDR1 MDHEN, CDR2 SYDVKM. The CDR3 length is 16 residues. After removal of 5 bases from V and 8 bases from J, the junction contained 13 bases not matched to a gene. CDR3 bases: TGTGCCAGCAGTACCGGACAGGGGTCTAAGCGCGATGAGCAGTTCTTC. Translated, it gives CASSTGQGSKRDEQFF.

This clonotype was seen repeatedly, ten times or more. V usage is TRBV5-1 and J usage is TRBJ1-5; D ambiguous. Germline assignment: CDR1 SGHRS and CDR2 YFSETQ. V was pared by 3 bases and J by 5 bases, with 9 bases between. This CDR3 has 13 amino acids. Written as DNA, the CDR3 is TGCGCCAGCAGCTCAGGACCCGATCAGCCCCAGCATTTT. It yields the protein CASSSGPDQPQHF. The full variable domain, completed using reference TRBV5-1 and TRBJ1-5, is KAGVTQTPRYLIKTRGQQVTLSCSPISGHRSVSWYQQTPGQGLQFLFEYFSETQRNKGNFPGRFSGRQFSNSRSEMNVSTLELGDSALYLCASSSGPDQPQHFGDGTRLSIL.

Many counts were recorded for this clonotype. The chain employs TRBV4-3 and TRBJ2-1; D remains ambiguous. V lost 0 bases, J lost 0 bases, and 9 bases lay in between. The length of the CDR3 is 16 residues. CDR1 and CDR2 from the germline V gene are LGHNA and YSLEER. This CDR3 is CASSQDGRSSYNEQFF. The CDR3 DNA sequence: TGCGCCAGCAGCCAAGATGGAAGGAGCTCCTACAATGAGCAGTTCTTC.

This clonotype was counted ten times or more. Written as DNA, the CDR3 is TGCGCCAGCAGCTTGGCGGGGGCGAGAGATACGCAGTATTTT. This translates into CASSLAGARDTQYF. The V gene is TRBV5-1, the J gene TRBJ2-3, with D perhaps given as TRBD1 or TRBD2 (6 bases each). The CDR3 has 14 residues. With 0 bases removed from V and 5 bases from J, the gap between germline ends came to 10 bases. Germline V CDR1 and CDR2: SGHRS, YFSETQ. Looking up the rest from reference TRBV5-1 and TRBJ2-3 gives the full variable domain: KAGVTQTPRYLIKTRGQQVTLSCSPISGHRSVSWYQQTPGQGLQFLFEYFSETQRNKGNFPGRFSGRQFSNSRSEMNVSTLELGDSALYLCASSLAGARDTQYFGPGTRLTVL.

This clonotype was counted ten times or more. V usage is TRBV28 and J usage is TRBJ2-7; a possible D gene is TRBD2 (5 bases). V shed 10 bases and J shed 6 bases, with 22 bases lying between them. CDR1 is MDHEN, CDR2 SYDVKM, per germline. CDR3 length: 14 residues. The CDR3: CATLRTGAFREQYF. As DNA, the CDR3 is TGTGCCACCCTCAGGACTGGAGCTTTCCGCGAGCAGTACTTC.

In this sample, this clonotype turned up many times. The chain combines TRBV4-1 with TRBJ1-2; D is undetermined. The V and J ends lost 0 bases and 1 base respectively, with 9 bases between them. The length of the CDR3 is 15 residues. Germline lookup yields CDR1 MGHRA and CDR2 YSYEKL. The CDR3 region is CASSQDMALNYGYTF. CDR3 in DNA: TGCGCCAGCAGCCAAGATATGGCCCTTAACTATGGCTACACCTTC.

This clonotype came up many times. The V gene is TRBV7-2, the J gene TRBJ2-2; D could derive from TRBD1 or TRBD2 (5 bases each). Per the germline V gene, CDR1 is SGHTA and CDR2 is FQGNSA. The CDR3 is 15 amino acids. With 4 bases removed from V and 0 bases from J, the gap between germline ends came to 9 bases. CDR3 coding DNA: TGTGCCAGCAGCTGGGACGCCGCGAACACCGGGGAGCTGTTTTTT. As protein: CASSWDAANTGELFF.

This clonotype was detected many times. The V and J genes are TRBV5-1 and TRBJ2-3; TRBD2 agrees at 10 bases. Per germline, CDR1 SGHRS and CDR2 YFSETQ. Trimming cost V 3 bases and J 6 bases; bases outside gene matches: 4. CDR3 length: 14 amino acids. The chain's CDR3 is CASSSPSGGDTQYF. In nucleotides, the CDR3 is TGCGCCAGCAGCTCCCCTAGCGGGGGTGATACGCAGTATTTT.

The table lists this clonotype with many counts. V and J are TRBV15 and TRBJ2-5; D remains unclear. Deletions cut 4 bases from V and 1 base from J, with 10 bases between. CDR1 and CDR2 (germline): LNHNV, YYDKDF (reference sequence). CDR3 length: 14 amino acids. CDR3 residues: CATSMAGFQETQYF. The CDR3 nucleotides read TGTGCCACCAGCATGGCCGGGTTCCAAGAGACCCAGTACTTC.

The rearrangement joins TRBV12-3 or TRBV12-4 to TRBJ1-2, with 7 bases aligning to TRBD1. V was clipped by 6 bases and J by 2 bases; unmatched bases: 27. The CDR3 extends over 21 amino acids. CDR3 residues: CASRRYRQGVNKDHPNYGYTF. The CDR3 DNA reads TGTGCCAGCAGGCGTTATAGACAGGGTGTAAATAAAGATCACCCCAACTATGGCTACACCTTC.

This clonotype showed up just a few times. This chain uses TRBV5-1 with TRBJ2-5, with D possibly matching TRBD1 (5 bases). The germline V and J ends were trimmed by 1 base and 5 bases, with 12 bases remaining between them. CDR1 is SGHRS and CDR2 is YFSETQ in the germline V gene. The CDR3 has 14 amino acids. CDR3 in DNA: TGCGCCAGCAGCTTGAGTCCCCCAGGGGAGACCCAGTACTTC. This gives the protein CASSLSPPGETQYF.

In its sample, this clonotype was seen many times. This chain connects TRBV18 to TRBJ1-1, with D possibly being TRBD1 (5 bases). Germline CDR1 and CDR2: KGHSH and LQKENI. V was clipped by 0 bases and J by 4 bases, with 9 bases between them. There are 14 residues in the CDR3. The CDR3 reads CASSPPGALTEAFF. The DNA of the CDR3 is TGTGCCAGCTCACCACCCGGGGCCCTCACTGAAGCTTTCTTT. Full variable domain (outside the CDR3, taken from reference TRBV18 and TRBJ1-1): NAGVMQNPRHLVRRRGQEARLRCSPMKGHSHVYWYRQLPEEGLKFMVYLQKENIIDESGMPKERFSAEFPKEGPSILRIQQVVRGDSAAYFCASSPPGALTEAFFGQGTRLTVV.

This clonotype was detected ten times or more. This chain links TRBV12-3 or TRBV12-4 with TRBJ1-5; D may be TRBD1 (6 bases). V was cut by 3 bases and J by 7 bases, with 16 bases left in between. The CDR3 consists of 15 residues. The CDR3 is CASSFNRVDKQPQHF. CDR3 nucleotides: TGTGCCAGCAGTTTTAACAGGGTAGATAAGCAGCCCCAGCATTTT.

The table lists this clonotype with many counts. DNA of the CDR3: TGTGCCAGCAGTTTTACCAGCGGGGCCGTCAATGAGCAGTTCTTC. This gives the protein CASSFTSGAVNEQFF. V gene TRBV7-6 combines with J gene TRBJ2-1; TRBD2 matches 7 bases. V lost 6 bases and J lost 6; bases outside the gene matches: 11. The germline CDR1 and CDR2 sequences are SGHVS and FNYEAQ. This CDR3 has 15 amino acids.

This clonotype appeared a single time. A much bigger clone sits one base away, suggesting this may be a read error. The chain combines TRBV10-3 with TRBJ2-5; 8 bases match TRBD1. In germline, CDR1 is ENHRY, CDR2 SYGVKD. The CDR3 extends over 15 amino acids. After removal of 11 bases from V and 3 bases from J, the junction contained 14 bases not matched to a gene. Written as DNA, the CDR3 is TGTGCCCTCGGTTATTTAGGACAGGGTGAAGAGACCCAGTACTTC. Translating gives CALGYLGQGEETQYF.

This clonotype has ten or more counts. As DNA, the CDR3 is TGCGCCAGCAGCACCGGGACGTCCAACACCGGGGAGCTGTTTTTT. The encoded protein is CASSTGTSNTGELFF. The chain uses TRBV5-1 and TRBJ2-2; the D call may be TRBD1 or TRBD2 (5 bases each). Trimming stripped 4 bases from V and 2 bases from J, with 12 bases between. CDR1 and CDR2 (germline): SGHRS, YFSETQ. This CDR3 has 15 residues. The full variable domain, rest sourced from reference TRBV5-1 and TRBJ2-2, is KAGVTQTPRYLIKTRGQQVTLSCSPISGHRSVSWYQQTPGQGLQFLFEYFSETQRNKGNFPGRFSGRQFSNSRSEMNVSTLELGDSALYLCASSTGTSNTGELFFGEGSRLTVL.

This clonotype appeared many times. The chain links TRBV12-3 or TRBV12-4 to TRBJ1-2; D is possibly TRBD1 (5 bases). The V end lost 4 bases, the J end lost 4 bases, and 10 bases lay between the germline ends. This CDR3 is built from 13 residues. CDR3 sequence: CASSWGDGYGYTF. The CDR3 DNA reads TGTGCCAGCAGTTGGGGGGATGGCTATGGCTACACCTTC.

This clonotype was seen at least ten times. The chain couples TRBV4-3 to TRBJ2-3; 10 bases are shared with TRBD1. The CDR3 totals 14 residues. Losses at the gene ends were 4 bases for V and 5 bases for J; bases not matched to a gene: 3. Germline V gene sequence: CDR1 LGHNA, CDR2 YSLEER. In DNA form, the CDR3 reads TGCGCCAGCAGCCGCGGGACAGGGGAAGATACGCAGTATTTT. It is translated as CASSRGTGEDTQYF.

This clonotype has just a few counts. The J gene is TRBJ1-2, the V gene TRBV9; 8 nucleotides match TRBD1. V trimming: 0 bases; J trimming: 8 bases; junction bases outside the gene matches: 6. This CDR3 has 14 residues. CDR1 SGDLS and CDR2 YYNGEE come from the germline V gene. This CDR3 is CASSVAQGAKGYTF. CDR3 in DNA: TGTGCCAGCAGCGTAGCCCAGGGGGCGAAGGGCTACACCTTC.